Shown below are 32 T cell receptor beta chains from a single sample sequenced in a study of patients and donors after allogeneic stem cell transplantation. TCRdb re-analysed the RT-PCR reads in MiXCR, keeping a single row per CDR3 protein. The sample includes hundreds of thousands of distinct CDR3 sequences, 16% of them seen just once. Sequencing was performed on blood, either unsorted or a sorted T cell fraction (not recorded which). The receptors were sampled from a human donor who was either an allogeneic HSCT recipient or a stem cell or donor lymphocyte infusion donor (not recorded which). It is not recorded whose cells these are; they may come from a transplant donor.

Points on this clonotype: One end of the junction is discordant with germline, which a read error may explain. The chain uses TRBV7-7 and TRBJ2-5; 9 bases line up with TRBD2. CDR1 is SSHAT, CDR2 FNYEAQ, per germline (reference sequence). The CDR3 sequence is 15 residues long. The DNA for the CDR3 is TGTGCTAGCAGCCCCCGGCTAGCGGGGAAAGAGACCCAGTACTTC. It translates to CASSPRLAGKETQYF.

The chain has TRBV20-1 and TRBJ1-2, with 9 bases identical to TRBD1. CDR3 length: 15 amino acids. CDR1 DFQATT and CDR2 SNEGSKA come from the germline V gene (reference sequence). The ends lost 4 bases at V and 4 bases at J; junction bases unmatched: 10. CDR3 amino acids: CSATSLQGARYGYTF. The DNA of the CDR3 is TGCAGTGCTACCTCATTACAGGGGGCGCGCTATGGCTACACCTTC.

This CDR3 reads CATSDFKLGDTQYF. For the CDR3, the DNA is TGTGCCACCAGTGATTTTAAGCTAGGAGATACGCAGTATTTT. The chain carries TRBV24-1 and TRBJ2-3; D remains unclear. V was trimmed by 1 base and J by 5 bases, leaving 9 bases between them. The CDR3 contains 14 residues. From germline, CDR1 is KGHDR and CDR2 SFDVKD.

This clonotype came up many times. The genes are TRBV12-3 or TRBV12-4 and TRBJ2-3; D is perhaps TRBD1 (6 bases). V was clipped by 3 bases and J by 4 bases, with 11 bases between them. CDR3 length: 14 residues. CDR3 region: CASSFAQGSDTQYF. CDR3 nucleotide sequence: TGTGCCAGCAGTTTTGCACAGGGATCAGATACGCAGTATTTT.

This clonotype turned up a few times. The chain links TRBV10-3 to TRBJ2-7; D unclear. CDR1 and CDR2 (germline): ENHRY, SYGVKD. The CDR3 covers 13 residues. Between the trimmed V and J ends, which lost 7 bases and 1 base, there was a span of 11 bases. CDR3 bases: TGTGCCATCAAGGTCGATGGGTCCTACGAGCAGTACTTC. It is translated as CAIKVDGSYEQYF.

The V and J genes are TRBV5-1 and TRBJ2-1; TRBD1 matches 9 bases. The CDR3 totals 16 residues. With V trimmed by 2 bases and J by 6 bases, 9 bases remained unmatched. Germline V gene data show CDR1 as SGHRS and CDR2 as YFSETQ. CDR3 nucleotide sequence: TGCGCCAGCAGCTTCTCCGGGACAGGGAGCCTCAATGAGCAGTTCTTC. Translated: CASSFSGTGSLNEQFF.

This chain joins TRBV20-1 and TRBJ1-6; the D gene is possibly TRBD1 (6 bases). V was clipped by 4 bases and J by 10 bases, with 14 bases between them. This CDR3 spans 13 amino acids. Germline V gives CDR1 DFQATT, CDR2 SNEGSKA (reference sequence). The CDR3 bases are TGCAGTGCTATGGGGGGGCGTTACTCACCCCTCCACTTT. Amino acids: CSAMGGRYSPLHF.

The V and J genes are TRBV4-2 and TRBJ2-2, with 8 nucleotides matching TRBD2. Germline V gene lookup returns CDR1 LGHNA and CDR2 YNFKEQ. This CDR3 has 16 amino acids. V lost 4 bases to trimming and J lost 1 base; unmatched junction nucleotides: 5. Here the CDR3 reads CASSPPGLVNTGELFF. CDR3 nucleotides: TGTGCCAGCAGCCCCCCGGGACTAGTGAACACCGGGGAGCTGTTTTTT.

This clonotype showed up just a few times. The rearrangement uses TRBV20-1 and TRBJ1-1; unclear D gene. The CDR3 is 16 residues long. Germline values: CDR1 DFQATT, CDR2 SNEGSKA (reference sequence). The CDR3 is CSPLKGGNYMNTEAFF. For the CDR3, the DNA is TGCAGCCCCCTAAAGGGAGGGAACTACATGAACACTGAAGCTTTCTTT.

DNA for the CDR3: TGTGCCAGCAGTTTGGGACTAGCATCACAAGAGACCCAGTACTTC. Translating gives CASSLGLASQETQYF. The chain employs TRBV12-3 or TRBV12-4 and TRBJ2-5, with 9 positions matching TRBD2. This CDR3 spans 15 amino acids. V shed 3 bases, J shed 2 bases, and the junction held 4 bases outside the gene matches.

The V call is TRBV19, the J call TRBJ2-6; the match to TRBD1 covers 9 bases. This CDR3 is built from 18 residues. CDR1 is LNHDA and CDR2 is SQIVND in the germline V gene (reference sequence). Trimming at V came to 4 bases and at J to 0 bases, leaving 7 bases not matched to a gene. Written as DNA, the CDR3 is TGTGCCAGTAGTAACACCGGGACAGGGAGCTCTGGGGCCAACGTCCTGACTTTC. As protein: CASSNTGTGSSGANVLTF.

The V and J genes are TRBV29-1 and TRBJ2-1; no clear D. This CDR3 is 15 amino acids long. V gave up 0 bases and J gave up 5 bases, with 14 bases separating them. Germline V gives CDR1 SQVTM, CDR2 ANQGSEA. The CDR3 nucleotides are TGCAGCGTTGAAGACTACACCCGCACAGACAATGAGCAGTTCTTC. This translates into CSVEDYTRTDNEQFF.

This clonotype was detected many times. The chain links TRBV12-3 or TRBV12-4 to TRBJ1-5, with TRBD1 as a possible D gene (5 bases). V was clipped by 8 bases and J by 4 bases, with 15 bases between them. There are 14 residues in the CDR3. The CDR3: CASAGRQLNQPQHF. The CDR3 DNA is TGTGCCAGCGCCGGCCGACAGTTAAATCAGCCCCAGCATTTT.

This clonotype was seen a few times. The chain is built from TRBV10-3 and TRBJ1-2; D is unclear. The V end was cut by 2 bases, the J end by 6 bases, with 7 bases between. This CDR3 region has 12 residues. Germline-derived CDR1 and CDR2 are ENHRY and SYGVKD. The DNA of the CDR3 is TGTGCCATCAGTGAGAGAGGGAATGGCTACACCTTC. This codes for CAISERGNGYTF.

The genes are TRBV5-1 and TRBJ1-5; 8 nucleotides line up with TRBD1. Trimming removed 4 bases from V and 3 bases from J; junction bases left unmatched: 12. The CDR3 is 17 residues long. CDR1 SGHRS and CDR2 YFSETQ come from the germline V gene. CDR3 coding DNA: TGCGCCAGCAGCCAAATACGGACAGGGAGGCTCAATCAGCCCCAGCATTTT. It translates to CASSQIRTGRLNQPQHF.

At least ten counts were recorded for this clonotype. This chain joins TRBV4-1 and TRBJ2-1; no definite D call. CDR1 is MGHRA and CDR2 is YSYEKL in the germline V gene. Trimming removed 4 bases from V and 3 bases from J, with 13 bases in between. CDR3 size: 15 residues. CDR3 sequence: CASSPLRFGYNEQFF. CDR3 DNA sequence: TGCGCCAGCAGCCCCCTAAGGTTCGGCTACAATGAGCAGTTCTTC.

The chain recombines TRBV15 with TRBJ2-5, with 9 bases that match TRBD2. This CDR3 comprises 16 residues. Trimming cost V 0 bases and J 2 bases; bases outside gene matches: 4. Germline V gene lookup returns CDR1 LNHNV and CDR2 YYDKDF (reference sequence). Here the CDR3 reads CATSRDRLAGQETQYF. CDR3 DNA sequence: TGTGCCACCAGCAGAGATAGGCTAGCGGGACAAGAGACCCAGTACTTC.

This chain links TRBV25-1 with TRBJ2-2, with D perhaps TRBD2 (5 bases). Germline V CDR1 and CDR2: MGHDK, SYGVNS. Between the trimmed V and J ends, which lost 3 bases and 7 bases, there was a span of 15 bases. The CDR3 contains 15 residues. DNA for the CDR3: TGTGCCAGCAGTGACCGAAATCTAGGGAGCGGGGAGCTGTTTTTT. Residues: CASSDRNLGSGELFF.

The gene calls are TRBV20-1 and TRBJ2-3, with 7 bases identical to TRBD1. With V trimmed by 6 bases and J by 2 bases, 8 bases remained unmatched. Germline values: CDR1 DFQATT, CDR2 SNEGSKA (reference sequence). CDR3 length equals 14 residues. The DNA for the CDR3 is TGCAGTGCCCTGGGACAGAAAACCACAGATACGCAGTATTTT. Translated, it gives CSALGQKTTDTQYF.

This chain connects TRBV24-1 to TRBJ2-3; TRBD1 aligns across 8 bases. The V and J ends lost 3 bases and 4 bases, in that order; junction bases with no gene match: 8. Germline V gene lookup returns CDR1 KGHDR and CDR2 SFDVKD. This CDR3 contains 16 residues. Here the CDR3 DNA reads TGTGCCACCAGTGATCCCCCCGGACAGGGAGCAGATACGCAGTATTTT. This sequence encodes CATSDPPGQGADTQYF.

This sequence joins TRBV7-2 and TRBJ2-1; TRBD2 aligns across 7 bases. CDR1 is SGHTA, CDR2 FQGNSA, per germline. The CDR3 is 16 residues long. J gave up 7 bases and V 5 bases, and 14 bases lay outside the gene matches. The DNA of the CDR3 is TGTGCCAGCAGCCGCTTTTTGGGCGGGGGTACAAATGAGCAGTTCTTC. Protein: CASSRFLGGGTNEQFF.

The rearrangement joins TRBV27 to TRBJ2-1; the match to TRBD1 covers 9 bases. The CDR3 spans 12 residues. Germline V gene lookup returns CDR1 MNHEY and CDR2 SMNVEV (reference sequence). J was trimmed by 13 bases and V by 3 bases; bases with no gene match: 4. As DNA, the CDR3 is TGTGCCAGCAGTTTCAGGGACAGGGAACAGTTCTTC. It is translated as CASSFRDREQFF.

The gene calls are TRBV6-1 and TRBJ1-4; D not certain. Germline values: CDR1 MNHNS, CDR2 SASEGT. The CDR3 spans 14 residues. V was cut by 6 bases and J by 7 bases, with 15 bases left in between. DNA for the CDR3: TGTGCCAGCAGAAAACTCCTTGGTGGTGAAAAACTGTTTTTT. It encodes CASRKLLGGEKLFF.

This clonotype has only a few counts. The chain combines TRBV12-3 or TRBV12-4 with TRBJ1-2, with unresolved D. CDR3 size: 13 residues. The ends were cut back, 8 bases at V and 4 bases at J, with 14 bases in the middle. The CDR3 bases are TGTGCCAGCGAAGGGAGCTCGTCCTATGGCTACACCTTC. It translates to CASEGSSSYGYTF.

This clonotype was found a few times. This chain joins TRBV4-3 and TRBJ2-7, with a possible D match to TRBD1 (5 bases). Trimming took off 0 bases at V and 0 bases at J, with 6 bases between the two ends. The CDR3 length is 14 residues. CDR1 is LGHNA and CDR2 is YSLEER in the germline V gene. The CDR3, as DNA: TGCGCCAGCAGCCAAGACAGGGTCTCCTACGAGCAGTACTTC. Its protein product is CASSQDRVSYEQYF.

This clonotype was counted a few times. The chain joins TRBV4-1 to TRBJ1-2, with D unclear. The CDR3 is 18 amino acids. From germline, CDR1 is MGHRA and CDR2 YSYEKL. Trimming took off 4 bases at V and 0 bases at J, with 21 bases between the two ends. In DNA form, the CDR3 reads TGCGCCAGCAGCCTAAAGAAATCGTCAGAGCCGTCTAACTATGGCTACACCTTC. It is translated as CASSLKKSSEPSNYGYTF.

This clonotype was seen many times. The CDR3 sequence: CASSLTGNREQYF. Here the CDR3 DNA reads TGTGCCAGCAGCTTAACAGGGAATAGAGAGCAGTACTTC. The chain couples TRBV11-2 to TRBJ2-7, with a possible D match to TRBD1 (6 bases). The CDR3 runs to 13 residues. Trimming cost V 2 bases and J 7 bases, with 12 bases left between them. CDR1 is SGHAT, CDR2 FQNNGV, per germline.

This clonotype was detected many times. In DNA, the CDR3 is TGTGCCAGCAGTTTGCAGGTCGGGGAGCTGTTTTTT. It encodes CASSLQVGELFF. This chain joins TRBV12-3 or TRBV12-4 and TRBJ2-2; D remains ambiguous. This CDR3 has 12 amino acids. Trimming removed 3 bases at V and 7 bases at J, with 6 bases between.

This clonotype was recorded a few times. The chain couples TRBV29-1 to TRBJ2-7; 7 positions agree with TRBD1. The CDR3 runs to 16 residues. Germline-derived CDR1 and CDR2 are SQVTM and ANQGSEA. Trimming cost V 4 bases and J 0 bases; bases outside gene matches: 12. The CDR3 is CSVVGVSRDSSYEQYF. CDR3 in DNA: TGCAGCGTTGTTGGTGTTAGTCGGGACAGCTCCTACGAGCAGTACTTC.

The chain uses TRBV9 and TRBJ1-1; D is unclear. Germline CDR1 and CDR2: SGDLS and YYNGEE. There are 13 residues in the CDR3. Trimming removed 0 bases from V and 3 bases from J, with 6 bases in between. The CDR3 is CASSVALHTEAFF. CDR3 sequence (DNA): TGTGCCAGCAGCGTAGCCCTTCACACTGAAGCTTTCTTT.

The sample holds a few counts of this clonotype. V gene TRBV7-9 combines with J gene TRBJ1-6, with 7 bases identical to TRBD1. After removal of 5 bases from V and 8 bases from J, the junction contained 9 bases not matched to a gene. Germline CDR1 and CDR2: SEHNR and FQNEAQ (reference sequence). This CDR3 has 15 amino acids. The CDR3 DNA reads TGTGCCAGCAGCCACATACAGGGGATTGATTCACCCCTCCACTTT. Residues: CASSHIQGIDSPLHF.

There are many counts of this clonotype. CDR3 in DNA: TGCGCCAGCAGCTCCCCTCTAGCGTCGTACGAGCAGTACTTC. Its protein product is CASSSPLASYEQYF. The V and J genes are TRBV4-1 and TRBJ2-7, with TRBD2 as a possible D gene (6 bases). With 5 bases removed from V and 4 bases from J, the gap between germline ends came to 15 bases. The CDR3 loop spans 14 amino acids. CDR1 MGHRA and CDR2 YSYEKL come from the germline V gene.